The following is a T cell receptor (beta chain) sequence with its context. The entry originates in a study of blood T cell repertoires in COVID-19. In germline, CDR1 is SGHVS, CDR2 FNYEAQ. Losses at the gene ends were 4 bases for V and 0 bases for J; bases not matched to a gene: 3. CDR3 length equals 15 residues. Here immunoSEQ multiplex PCR was the method, and the copy in TCRdb shows in-frame clones only, minus some. The data show over 200,000 clones, with approximately 88% seen just once and about 4% held by the top ten. This chain joins TRBV7-6 and TRBJ1-1; TRBD1 matches 9 bases. The clonotype was recovered from a woman in her 30s who had been exposed to COVID-19. The sample comprised PBMCs or T cells enriched from blood (not recorded which). The CDR3 coding sequence is TGTGCCAGCAGCTCCGGGACAGGGTTGAACACTGAAGCTTTCTTT. Translating it yields CASSSGTGLNTEAFF. Variable domain in full (rest from reference TRBV7-6 and TRBJ1-1): GAGVSQSPRYKVTKRGQDVALRCDPISGHVSLYWYRQALGQGPEFLTYFNYEAQQDKSGLPNDRFSAERPEGSISTLTIQRTEQRDSAMYRCASSSGTGLNTEAFFGQGTRLTVV.